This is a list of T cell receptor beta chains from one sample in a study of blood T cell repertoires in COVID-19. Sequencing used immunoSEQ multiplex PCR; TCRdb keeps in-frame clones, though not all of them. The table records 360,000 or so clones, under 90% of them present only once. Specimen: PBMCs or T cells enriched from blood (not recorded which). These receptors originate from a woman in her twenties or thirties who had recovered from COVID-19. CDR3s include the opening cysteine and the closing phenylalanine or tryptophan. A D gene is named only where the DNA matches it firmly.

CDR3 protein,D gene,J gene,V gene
CASSIRGQQPQHF,TRBD1,TRBJ1-5,TRBV19
CASSLFPRIAGLSGEQFF,TRBD2,TRBJ2-1,TRBV28
CASSEGQGPDTQYF,TRBD1,TRBJ2-3,TRBV2
CASSLVAQGANEQYF,TRBD1,TRBJ2-7,TRBV11-2
CASSQALAGPVNTEAFF,.,TRBJ1-1,TRBV14
CSVVTGTSYEQYF,.,TRBJ2-7,TRBV29-1
CASSRPTSGGLNEQYF,.,TRBJ2-7,TRBV5-1
CSASFKGPTEAFF,.,TRBJ1-1,TRBV20-1
CASSMAGKNTEAFF,.,TRBJ1-1,TRBV7-3
CATSTDSGANVLTF,.,TRBJ2-6,TRBV24-1
CASSGGTNYEQYF,TRBD2,TRBJ2-7,TRBV9
CASSAGLAGVGELFF,TRBD2,TRBJ2-2,TRBV7-2
CASSQWREGNQPQHF,.,TRBJ1-5,TRBV3-1/TRBV3-2
CASSIGSGANSYEQYF,.,TRBJ2-7,TRBV19